Below are 13 T cell receptor beta chains sequenced from a single sample in a study of T-cell memory formation after mild COVID-19. TCRdb itself ran the 5' RACE reads through MiXCR, one entry per CDR3 protein. The table records 350,000 to 500,000 distinct CDR3 sequences, 23% of them present only once. The material sequenced was PBMCs or a T cell subset sorted from them (not recorded which). Receptor source: an adult woman who had mild COVID-19 (a few samples of this study predate the infection). Cell type and time point are not known.

The chain uses TRBV5-1 and TRBJ1-1, with 7 nucleotides matching TRBD1. This CDR3 is built from 16 residues. Looked up from germline, CDR1 is SGHRS and CDR2 is YFSETQ. Trimming took 3 bases from V and 0 from J; bases not matched to a gene: 8. The CDR3 is CASSWDIGQVNTEAFF. For the CDR3, the DNA is TGCGCCAGCAGCTGGGATATCGGACAGGTGAACACTGAAGCTTTCTTT.

J is TRBJ1-2 and V is TRBV7-9, with D unclear. The CDR3 runs 13 residues. Per germline, CDR1 SEHNR and CDR2 FQNEAQ (reference sequence). Trimming shortened V by 4 bases and J by 8 bases, and 14 bases separated the two germline ends. The CDR3 coding sequence is TGTGCCAGCAGCTCCGCTCAGGTGGGCGGCTACACCTTC. This sequence encodes CASSSAQVGGYTF.

Note on this clonotype: It is unclear where the CDR3 begins or ends on the DNA, so no DNA is shown, and the CDR3 is as TCRdb lists it. The chain uses TRBV5-1 and TRBJ2-7; the table names TRBD1, a call not compared with the DNA. Germline lookup yields CDR1 SGHRS and CDR2 YFSETQ. The CDR3 is 14 amino acids in total, end residues counted. The chain's CDR3 is CASSFGQGATDPYF.

The chain recombines TRBV5-1 with TRBJ2-1, with 7 bases that match TRBD1. J gave up 6 bases and V 2 bases, and 5 bases lay outside the gene matches. The CDR3 is 14 amino acids. The germline gives CDR1 SGHRS, CDR2 YFSETQ. The CDR3: CASSLQGTSNEQFF. The CDR3 DNA reads TGCGCCAGCAGCTTACAGGGGACGAGCAATGAGCAGTTCTTC. Combining the CDR3 with reference TRBV5-1 and TRBJ2-1 gives the whole variable domain KAGVTQTPRYLIKTRGQQVTLSCSPISGHRSVSWYQQTPGQGLQFLFEYFSETQRNKGNFPGRFSGRQFSNSRSEMNVSTLELGDSALYLCASSLQGTSNEQFFGPGTRLTVL.

The V and J genes are TRBV30 and TRBJ2-7; D gene ambiguous. This CDR3 region has 10 residues. Looked up from germline, CDR1 is GTSNPN and CDR2 is SVGIG (reference sequence). V gave up 5 bases and J gave up 1 base, with 3 bases separating them. CDR3 DNA sequence: TGTGCCTGGGGATCCTACGAGCAGTACTTC. Its protein is CAWGSYEQYF.

The rearrangement uses TRBV10-3 and TRBJ1-1; D is unresolved. Trimming took 0 bases from V and 0 from J, leaving 8 bases between them. Germline CDR1 ENHRY, CDR2 SYGVKD. This CDR3 contains 15 residues. As DNA, the CDR3 is TGTGCCATCAGTGAGTCTTGGGAACTGAACACTGAAGCTTTCTTT. Its protein product is CAISESWELNTEAFF.

This clonotype was picked up a small number of times. This chain joins TRBV5-5 and TRBJ1-2; TRBD1 matches 9 bases. The CDR3 extends over 14 amino acids. V shed 6 bases and J 2 bases; nucleotides not matched to a gene: 5. Germline CDR1 and CDR2: SGHKS and YYEKEE (reference sequence). The CDR3 loop reads CASTLDRGNYGYTF. The CDR3, as DNA: TGTGCCAGCACCCTCGACAGGGGGAACTATGGCTACACCTTC.

The rearrangement uses TRBV29-1 and TRBJ2-3; D uncertain. Germline lookup yields CDR1 SQVTM and CDR2 ANQGSEA. V gave up 6 bases and J gave up 4 bases, with 26 bases separating them. The CDR3 runs to 17 residues. The CDR3 here is CSVSEFDLRIDPDTQYF. The CDR3 coding sequence is TGCAGCGTCTCGGAGTTCGATTTGCGGATAGACCCAGATACGCAGTATTTT.

The chain recombines TRBV7-3 with TRBJ1-2, with 8 bases matching TRBD1. With V trimmed by 6 bases and J by 8 bases, 8 bases remained unmatched. The CDR3 consists of 13 residues. In germline, CDR1 is SGHTA, CDR2 FQGTGA. The CDR3 sequence: CASRRGQGEGYTF. DNA for the CDR3: TGTGCCAGCAGGCGCGGACAGGGAGAAGGCTACACCTTC.

This clonotype was detected a few times. The J gene is TRBJ2-2, the V gene TRBV7-9, with no clear D. Germline V CDR1 and CDR2: SEHNR, FQNEAQ (reference sequence). This CDR3 region has 14 residues. Trimming pared 1 base from V and 5 bases from J, leaving 8 bases between. The CDR3 here is CASSLVGGTGELFF. As DNA, the CDR3 is TGTGCCAGCAGCTTAGTGGGTGGAACCGGGGAGCTGTTTTTT. The full variable domain, with the rest looked up from reference TRBV7-9 and TRBJ2-2, is DTGVSQNPRHKITKRGQNVTFRCDPISEHNRLYWYRQTLGQGPEFLTYFQNEAQLEKSRLLSDRFSAERPKGSFSTLEIQRTEQGDSAMYLCASSLVGGTGELFFGEGSRLTVL.

The chain recombines TRBV25-1 with TRBJ1-1; no definite D call. From germline, CDR1 is MGHDK and CDR2 SYGVNS. V shed 0 bases and J shed 6 bases, with 11 bases lying between them. This CDR3 has 14 residues. The CDR3 bases are TGTGCCAGCAGTGAATACCCCGGGTTGGCTGAAGCTTTCTTT. It codes for CASSEYPGLAEAFF.

Written as DNA, the CDR3 is TGTGCCTGGAGTGACAGCGGAACCTATGGCTACACCTTC. It yields the protein CAWSDSGTYGYTF. The rearrangement uses TRBV30 and TRBJ1-2; no clear D gene. This CDR3 has 13 amino acids. V dropped 1 base and J dropped 4 bases, with 10 bases sitting between them. Germline values: CDR1 GTSNPN, CDR2 SVGIG (reference sequence).

A few counts support this clonotype. The chain carries TRBV9 and TRBJ2-1, with D possibly called TRBD1 or TRBD2 (5 bases each). The ends were cut back, 0 bases at V and 8 bases at J, with 9 bases in the middle. This CDR3 spans 13 amino acids. CDR1 and CDR2 (germline): SGDLS, YYNGEE. The CDR3 nucleotides read TGTGCCAGCAGCGTAGGTTTGGGGGATGAGCAGTTCTTC. It codes for CASSVGLGDEQFF.